These 9 T cell receptor beta chains share one sample of origin, sequenced in a study of blood T cell repertoires in COVID-19 (TCRdb year 2020). Library prep was done by the immunoSEQ multiplex PCR assay. TCRdb mirrors the immuneACCESS table, restricted to in-frame sequences. Some clones are absent from its copies; in checked studies, under half trace to an unresolved V gene, and the reason for the others is unknown. The sample data list hundreds of thousands of clones, and roughly nine tenths of these were observed just once. The ten largest account for about 1% of the sample. Sequencing was done on a sample of PBMCs or T cells enriched from blood (not recorded which). The receptors shown here come from a man between 18 and 35 years old who had recovered from COVID-19.

The chain carries TRBV7-3 and TRBJ1-2; the D gene is possibly TRBD1 (6 bases). CDR3 length: 16 amino acids. The germline V gene encodes CDR1 SGHTA and CDR2 FQGTGA. V was cut by 5 bases and J by 3 bases, with 19 bases left in between. CDR3 sequence: CASSLSGGRKHYGYTF. The CDR3 DNA is TGTGCCAGCAGCCTATCGGGGGGCAGGAAACACTATGGCTACACCTTC.

The J gene is TRBJ2-7, the V gene TRBV30; tentatively, D is TRBD1 (6 bases). In germline, CDR1 is GTSNPN, CDR2 SVGIG (reference sequence). The CDR3 runs to 14 residues. Trimming stripped 3 bases from V and 6 bases from J, with 18 bases between. CDR3 sequence reads: CAWRGKQGRVEQYF. CDR3 nucleotides: TGTGCCTGGAGAGGGAAACAGGGAAGGGTCGAGCAGTACTTC.

The V and J genes are TRBV18 and TRBJ2-5, with D tentatively TRBD1 (6 bases). The length of the CDR3 is 14 residues. Germline loops: CDR1 KGHSH, CDR2 LQKENI. Trimming stripped 4 bases from V and 0 bases from J, with 9 bases between. CDR3 coding DNA: TGTGCCAGCTCACTACAGGGCTACCAAGAGACCCAGTACTTC. Protein product: CASSLQGYQETQYF.

This chain links TRBV9 with TRBJ2-6; 8 bases align to TRBD1. The CDR3 runs to 18 residues. V was clipped by 1 base and J by 0 bases; unmatched bases: 6. Germline values: CDR1 SGDLS, CDR2 YYNGEE. In DNA form, the CDR3 reads TGTGCCAGCAGCGTAAGGGCAGGGGGCTTCTCTGGGGCCAACGTCCTGACTTTC. Translating gives CASSVRAGGFSGANVLTF.

This chain joins TRBV9 and TRBJ2-3; maybe TRBD2 (5 bases). Germline loops: CDR1 SGDLS, CDR2 YYNGEE. V was shortened by 4 bases and J by 5 bases, with 8 bases between the two germline ends. The CDR3 consists of 12 residues. The CDR3 sequence is CASSPRGDTQYF. As DNA, the CDR3 is TGTGCCAGCAGCCCTCGGGGAGATACGCAGTATTTT.

This rearrangement joins TRBV28 to TRBJ2-7, with 7 bases lining up with TRBD1. The V and J ends lost 5 bases and 1 base, in that order; junction bases with no gene match: 2. Germline-derived CDR1 and CDR2 are MDHEN and SYDVKM. The CDR3 length is 13 residues. CDR3 region: CASSRQGSYEQYF. CDR3 in DNA: TGTGCCAGCAGTCGACAGGGTTCCTACGAGCAGTACTTC.

This sequence joins TRBV7-9 and TRBJ1-3; weak D call: TRBD1 (6 bases). The CDR3 is 15 residues long. Trimming removed 5 bases at V and 0 bases at J, with 11 bases between. From germline, CDR1 is SEHNR and CDR2 FQNEAQ (reference sequence). The CDR3 nucleotides read TGTGCCAGCAGCGCAGAACAGGGCTCTGGAAACACCATATATTTT. It yields the protein CASSAEQGSGNTIYF.

The rearrangement joins TRBV9 to TRBJ2-3; TRBD2 matches 8 bases. The V gene end was trimmed by 4 bases and the J gene end by 5 bases; junction bases not matched to a gene: 9. CDR1 and CDR2 from the germline V gene are SGDLS and YYNGEE. The length of the CDR3 is 15 residues. The CDR3 coding sequence is TGTGCCAGCAGCCTTACCTCGGGGGGGGGAGATACGCAGTATTTT. Protein sequence: CASSLTSGGGDTQYF. Using reference TRBV9 and TRBJ2-3 for the parts outside the CDR3, the full variable domain is DSGVTQTPKHLITATGQRVTLRCSPRSGDLSVYWYQQSLDQGLQFLIQYYNGEERAKGNILERFSAQQFPDLHSELNLSSLELGDSALYFCASSLTSGGGDTQYFGPGTRLTVL.

This clone was seen once. The V gene is TRBV6-5, the J gene TRBJ2-1, with 10 bases aligning to TRBD1. The germline V gene encodes CDR1 MNHEY and CDR2 SVGAGI. The V and J ends lost 11 bases and 13 bases, in that order; junction bases with no gene match: 14. The length of the CDR3 is 13 residues. The DNA for the CDR3 is TGTGCCCTCACCAAAGGACAGGGGGATCCCCAGTTCTTC. Its translation: CALTKGQGDPQFF.